This is a list of T cell receptor beta chains from one sample in a study of blood T cell repertoires in COVID-19. Produced via immunoSEQ multiplex PCR; TCRdb's table is partial and in-frame only. The sample has about 110,000 clones, approximately 90% seen once. Sequencing was performed on peripheral blood. All receptors come from a human donor in a cohort sampled during active COVID-19. The conserved cysteine and the conserved F or W are not part of the CDR3 here.

TRBV27	TRBJ1-1	ASSPGQANTEAF
TRBV5-4	TRBJ2-7	AARLWGGRAYEQY
TRBV30	TRBJ1-3	AGDRSGNTIY
TRBV11-1	TRBJ2-7	ASSLAAGTGTYEQY
TRBV5-1	TRBJ1-3	ASSSDTAGGNTIY
TRBV9	TRBJ2-2	ASRDAGLAGNTGELF
TRBV6-5	TRBJ2-5	ASSYSGLAGGETQY
TRBV2	TRBJ2-1	ASSESTDEQF
TRBV20-1	TRBJ1-2	SAYRDGYT
TRBV7-9	TRBJ2-6	ASGKPLGLMESGANVLT
TRBV9	TRBJ2-1	ASSPRVRPQGDNEQF
TRBV10-3	TRBJ1-2	AIKGGDYGYT
TRBV5-1	TRBJ2-7	ASSPGSYEQY
TRBV5-6	TRBJ2-2	ASSWTLSGELF